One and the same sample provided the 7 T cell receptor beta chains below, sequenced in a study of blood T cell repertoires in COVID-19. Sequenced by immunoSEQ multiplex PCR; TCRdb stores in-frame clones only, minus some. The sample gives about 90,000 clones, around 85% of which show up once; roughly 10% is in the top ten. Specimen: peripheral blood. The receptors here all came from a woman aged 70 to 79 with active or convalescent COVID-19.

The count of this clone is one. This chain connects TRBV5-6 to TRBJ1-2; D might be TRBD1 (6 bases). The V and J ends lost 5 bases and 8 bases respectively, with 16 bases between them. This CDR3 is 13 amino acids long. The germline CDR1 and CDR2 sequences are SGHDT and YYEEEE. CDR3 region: CASRKPTGTGYTF. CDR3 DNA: TGTGCCAGCAGGAAGCCCACAGGGACGGGCTACACCTTC. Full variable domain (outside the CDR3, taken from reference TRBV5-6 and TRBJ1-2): DAGVTQSPTHLIKTRGQQVTLRCSPKSGHDTVSWYQQALGQGPQFIFQYYEEEERQRGNFPDRFSGHQFPNYSSELNVNALLLGDSALYLCASRKPTGTGYTFGSGTRLTVV.

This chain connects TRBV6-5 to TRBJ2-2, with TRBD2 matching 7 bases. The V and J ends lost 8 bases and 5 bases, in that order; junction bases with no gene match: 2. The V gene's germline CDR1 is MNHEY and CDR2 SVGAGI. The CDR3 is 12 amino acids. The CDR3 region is CASQRGTGELFF. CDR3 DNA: TGTGCCAGCCAGCGGGGTACCGGGGAGCTGTTTTTT.

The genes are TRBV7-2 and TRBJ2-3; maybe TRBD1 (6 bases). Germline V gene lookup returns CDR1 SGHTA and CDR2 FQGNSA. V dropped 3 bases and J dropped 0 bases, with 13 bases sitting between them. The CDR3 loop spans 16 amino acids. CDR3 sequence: CASSLSGTLSTDTQYF. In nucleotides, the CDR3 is TGTGCCAGCAGCTTGTCTGGGACACTAAGCACAGATACGCAGTATTTT. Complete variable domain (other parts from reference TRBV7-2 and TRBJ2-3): GAGVSQSPSNKVTEKGKDVELRCDPISGHTALYWYRQSLGQGLEFLIYFQGNSAPDKSGLPSDRFSAERTGGSVSTLTIQRTQQEDSAVYLCASSLSGTLSTDTQYFGPGTRLTVL.

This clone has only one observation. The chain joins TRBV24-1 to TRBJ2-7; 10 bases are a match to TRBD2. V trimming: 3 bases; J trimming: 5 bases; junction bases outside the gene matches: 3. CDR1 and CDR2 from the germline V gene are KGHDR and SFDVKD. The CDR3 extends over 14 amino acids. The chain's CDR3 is CATSDRLAGDEQYF. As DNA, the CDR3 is TGTGCCACCAGTGATCGTCTAGCGGGGGACGAGCAGTACTTC.

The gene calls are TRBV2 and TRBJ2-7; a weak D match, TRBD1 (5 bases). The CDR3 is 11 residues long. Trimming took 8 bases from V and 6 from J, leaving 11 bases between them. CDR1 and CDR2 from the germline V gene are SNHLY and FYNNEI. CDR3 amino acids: CASGAGPEQYF. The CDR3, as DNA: TGTGCCAGCGGGGCAGGGCCCGAGCAGTACTTC.

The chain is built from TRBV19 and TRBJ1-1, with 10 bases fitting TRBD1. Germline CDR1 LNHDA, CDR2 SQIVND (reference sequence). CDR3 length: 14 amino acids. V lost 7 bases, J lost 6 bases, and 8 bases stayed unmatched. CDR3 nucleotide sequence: TGTGCCAGTACCCCGACAGGGGGCTCGGCTGAAGCTTTCTTT. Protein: CASTPTGGSAEAFF.

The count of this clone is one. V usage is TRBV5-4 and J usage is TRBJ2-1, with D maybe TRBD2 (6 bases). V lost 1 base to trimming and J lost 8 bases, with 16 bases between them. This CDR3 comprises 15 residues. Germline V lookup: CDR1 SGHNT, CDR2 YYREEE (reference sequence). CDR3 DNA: TGTGCCAGCAGCTTGCAACTCCCGGGGGTGGATGAGCAGTTCTTC. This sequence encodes CASSLQLPGVDEQFF.